This passage covers 10 T cell receptor beta chains from one sample sequenced in a study of T cells and Merkel cell carcinoma outcomes (dated by TCRdb to about 2020). The library relied on the immunoSEQ multiplex PCR assay. Sourced from immuneACCESS, this table was stored by TCRdb with only in-frame sequences that have V and J called. A share of the clones is absent; for the studies checked, an unresolved V gene accounts for under half, and the remainder has no known explanation. The sample includes over 10,000 clones, with nearly 97% observed a single time. More than 0.8% of the sample belongs to the ten largest clones. Sequencing was carried out using tumor tissue from Merkel cell carcinoma. The source is a human donor with Merkel cell carcinoma.

This sequence joins TRBV4-2 and TRBJ1-5; D not certain. Deletions cut 0 bases from V and 4 bases from J, with 7 bases between. CDR1 and CDR2 (germline): LGHNA, YNFKEQ. The CDR3 totals 14 residues. CDR3 nucleotide sequence: TGTGCCAGCAGCCAAGATCTGGTAAATCAGCCCCAGCATTTT. It yields the protein CASSQDLVNQPQHF.

V is TRBV30 and J is TRBJ1-1; D possibly corresponds to TRBD1 (6 bases). CDR1 and CDR2 (germline): GTSNPN, SVGIG (reference sequence). The CDR3 has 14 amino acids. Trimming cost V 3 bases and J 0 bases, with 11 bases left between them. CDR3 residues: CAWRPDSLNTEAFF. The CDR3 DNA sequence: TGTGCCTGGAGGCCGGACAGTTTGAACACTGAAGCTTTCTTT.

The V gene is TRBV5-4, the J gene TRBJ2-7; 7 bases align to TRBD2. J lost 0 bases, V lost 4 bases, and 10 bases had no gene match. The CDR3 consists of 16 residues. CDR1 is SGHNT, CDR2 YYREEE, per germline (reference sequence). The CDR3 protein is CASSRETSLLSYEQYF. The CDR3 bases are TGTGCCAGCAGCCGTGAGACTAGCCTCCTCTCCTACGAGCAGTACTTC.

The rearrangement uses TRBV14 and TRBJ2-1; 7 bases fit TRBD2. After removal of 1 base from V and 6 bases from J, the junction contained 9 bases not matched to a gene. CDR1 is SGHDN and CDR2 is FVKESK in the germline V gene. This CDR3 is built from 16 residues. CDR3 DNA: TGTGCCAGCAGCCAAGCTCGGGGGACTAATGTCAATGAGCAGTTCTTC. Translation: CASSQARGTNVNEQFF. Supplemented by reference TRBV14 and TRBJ2-1, the full variable domain reads EAGVTQFPSHSVIEKGQTVTLRCDPISGHDNLYWYRRVMGKEIKFLLHFVKESKQDESGMPNNRFLAERTGGTYSTLKVQPAELEDSGVYFCASSQARGTNVNEQFFGPGTRLTVL.

The chain links TRBV5-6 to TRBJ1-2; maybe TRBD1 (5 bases). The CDR3 runs 17 residues. Germline V lookup: CDR1 SGHDT, CDR2 YYEEEE. Trimming removed 0 bases from V and 4 bases from J, with 19 bases in between. CDR3 sequence reads: CASSLGGLEDGPYGYTF. In DNA form, the CDR3 reads TGTGCCAGCAGCTTGGGGGGGTTGGAGGACGGCCCCTATGGCTACACCTTC.

The chain uses TRBV9 and TRBJ2-3; the match to TRBD1 covers 7 bases. Germline values: CDR1 SGDLS, CDR2 YYNGEE. The CDR3 runs to 15 residues. V was pared by 3 bases and J by 2 bases, with 6 bases of the junction left unmatched. In DNA, the CDR3 is TGTGCCAGCAGCGCCAATGGACAGGACACAGATACGCAGTATTTT. Translating it yields CASSANGQDTDTQYF.

This clone occurred once. The chain links TRBV5-1 to TRBJ2-7; D remains ambiguous. Germline values: CDR1 SGHRS, CDR2 YFSETQ. The CDR3 spans 13 residues. The V gene lost 0 bases and the J gene lost 8 bases, with 12 bases spanning the gap. The CDR3 bases are TGCGCCAGCAGCTTGGCAGGTTTCTCCCAGCAGTACTTC. Translated, it gives CASSLAGFSQQYF.

This chain joins TRBV29-1 and TRBJ2-1; 7 bases fit TRBD1. The CDR3 totals 15 residues. The V gene's germline CDR1 is SQVTM and CDR2 ANQGSEA. J gave up 1 base and V 7 bases, and 10 bases lay outside the gene matches. DNA for the CDR3: TGCAGCGGCCGGACAGGTGGGCTTTCCTACAATGAGCAGTTCTTC. Protein product: CSGRTGGLSYNEQFF.

The chain carries TRBV28 and TRBJ2-6; D unclear. Trimming took 7 bases from V and 0 from J, leaving 4 bases between them. The CDR3 runs to 13 residues. The germline V gene encodes CDR1 MDHEN and CDR2 SYDVKM. CDR3 sequence: CASTLSGANVLTF. DNA of the CDR3: TGTGCCAGCACTCTCTCTGGGGCCAACGTCCTGACTTTC.

The V and J genes are TRBV7-9 and TRBJ1-2; 7 nucleotides line up with TRBD1. Germline-derived CDR1 and CDR2 are SEHNR and FQNEAQ (reference sequence). Losses at the gene ends were 5 bases for V and 2 bases for J; bases not matched to a gene: 2. This CDR3 region has 13 residues. CDR3 DNA sequence: TGTGCCAGCAGCCTGGGACAGAACTATGGCTACACCTTC. It translates to CASSLGQNYGYTF.